These 27 T cell receptor beta chains originate from one sample sequenced in a study of T cells in tuberculosis. Repertoires were generated with immunoSEQ multiplex PCR, while TCRdb's copy carries only in-frame clones and drops some. This sample has 25,000 to 35,000 clones; more than 80% occur once, and the top ten carry 4.9%. Sequencing was done on a sample of PBMCs. The source is a donor aged 10-29 years with latent tuberculosis or without tuberculosis infection.

This sequence joins TRBV14 and TRBJ1-2; 9 bases match TRBD1. Germline assignment: CDR1 SGHDN and CDR2 FVKESK. V trimming: 4 bases; J trimming: 5 bases; junction bases outside the gene matches: 11. The CDR3 is 16 amino acids. CDR3 sequence: CASSRADRGNPYGYTF. Written as DNA, the CDR3 is TGTGCCAGCAGCCGAGCCGACAGGGGGAACCCATATGGCTACACCTTC.

This sequence joins TRBV28 and TRBJ2-7, with unresolved D. The germline V and J ends were trimmed by 1 base and 4 bases, with 5 bases remaining between them. CDR1 MDHEN and CDR2 SYDVKM come from the germline V gene. The length of the CDR3 is 12 residues. CDR3: CASSLLQYEQYF. CDR3 DNA: TGTGCCAGCAGTTTATTGCAGTACGAGCAGTACTTC.

The V and J genes are TRBV7-9 and TRBJ1-6; TRBD1 matches 7 bases. The CDR3 covers 15 residues. Germline CDR1 SEHNR, CDR2 FQNEAQ (reference sequence). The J segment lost 6 bases and the V segment lost 5 bases, leaving 7 bases of the junction unmatched. The CDR3 region has the DNA TGTGCCAGCAGCACCCGACAGGGAGGTAATTCACCCCTCCACTTT. Translated, it gives CASSTRQGGNSPLHF.

The V and J genes are TRBV7-9 and TRBJ1-1; the match to TRBD1 covers 9 bases. The germline CDR1 and CDR2 sequences are SEHNR and FQNEAQ (reference sequence). V lost 4 bases to trimming and J lost 4 bases; unmatched junction nucleotides: 4. The CDR3 totals 14 residues. Here the CDR3 DNA reads TGTGCCAGCAGCTCTACAGGGGGCATCACTGAAGCTTTCTTT. Translated, it gives CASSSTGGITEAFF.

The rearrangement uses TRBV7-9 and TRBJ2-7, with D unresolved. The V and J ends lost 5 bases and 0 bases respectively, with 5 bases between them. The length of the CDR3 is 12 residues. The germline V gene encodes CDR1 SEHNR and CDR2 FQNEAQ (reference sequence). The CDR3 bases are TGTGCCAGCAGCCCCAGCTCCTACGAGCAGTACTTC. This sequence encodes CASSPSSYEQYF.

This clone has just one count. The rearrangement uses TRBV10-3 and TRBJ2-2, with D tentatively TRBD1 (5 bases). Germline V lookup: CDR1 ENHRY, CDR2 SYGVKD. V was pared by 6 bases and J by 1 base, with 12 bases between. The CDR3 runs to 15 residues. The CDR3 DNA reads as TGTGCCATCAGATCAGGGTCGGAGAACACCGGGGAGCTGTTTTTT. It yields the protein CAIRSGSENTGELFF.

The sample holds a few counts of this clone. The rearrangement joins TRBV7-8 to TRBJ1-1; possible D gene TRBD1, 6 bases. Germline V gene sequence: CDR1 SGHVS, CDR2 FQNEAQ. CDR3 length: 16 residues. The V gene lost 1 base and the J gene lost 1 base, with 13 bases spanning the gap. Here the CDR3 DNA reads TGTGCCAGCAGCTTAGAGGATTCCAGGGGGAACACTGAAGCTTTCTTT. It translates to CASSLEDSRGNTEAFF.

J is TRBJ2-1 and V is TRBV9, with D possibly being TRBD1 (5 bases). The germline CDR1 and CDR2 sequences are SGDLS and YYNGEE. V was clipped by 0 bases and J by 4 bases, with 11 bases between them. The CDR3 is 15 residues long. In DNA, the CDR3 is TGTGCCAGCAGCGTAGGGGGCGAAACTTACAATGAGCAGTTCTTC. This translates into CASSVGGETYNEQFF.

The chain carries TRBV5-6 and TRBJ2-2; D gene ambiguous. This CDR3 spans 14 amino acids. V lost 1 base, J lost 3 bases, and 7 bases lay in between. Germline CDR1 is SGHDT and CDR2 is YYEEEE. The CDR3 loop reads CASSLTAHTGELFF. CDR3 nucleotide sequence: TGTGCCAGCAGCTTGACAGCCCACACCGGGGAGCTGTTTTTT.

This sequence joins TRBV4-1 and TRBJ2-3; the D is unclear. Germline CDR1 reads MGHRA; CDR2 reads YSYEKL. V dropped 1 base and J dropped 11 bases, with 7 bases sitting between them. CDR3 size: 11 residues. The CDR3 reads CASSQGPGQYF. Here the CDR3 DNA reads TGCGCCAGCAGCCAAGGACCGGGGCAGTATTTT.

The chain recombines TRBV10-3 with TRBJ2-1; D is ambiguous. Between the trimmed V and J ends, which lost 0 bases and 2 bases, there was a span of 8 bases. CDR3 length: 15 amino acids. Germline-derived CDR1 and CDR2 are ENHRY and SYGVKD. The CDR3 spells CAISESRVTYNEQFF. The CDR3 DNA sequence: TGTGCCATCAGTGAGTCGAGAGTCACCTACAATGAGCAGTTCTTC.

This clone appeared a single time. The chain recombines TRBV19 with TRBJ1-6, with a possible D match to TRBD1 (6 bases). The CDR3 sequence is 16 residues long. CDR1 is LNHDA, CDR2 SQIVND, per germline (reference sequence). The V and J ends lost 3 bases and 0 bases respectively, with 9 bases between them. CDR3 sequence (DNA): TGTGCCAGTAGTATGGACAGAAGCTCCTATAATTCACCCCTCCACTTT. This sequence encodes CASSMDRSSYNSPLHF.

This chain uses TRBV30 with TRBJ1-6; maybe TRBD1 (5 bases). The CDR3 consists of 14 residues. Germline CDR1 and CDR2: GTSNPN and SVGIG (reference sequence). Trimming took 3 bases from V and 9 from J, leaving 15 bases between them. The CDR3 region is CAWRGPGGFSPLHF. CDR3 nucleotides: TGTGCCTGGAGGGGCCCTGGGGGGTTTTCACCCCTCCACTTT.

CDR3 sequence reads: CASTPAGGTSTDTQYF. Here the CDR3 DNA reads TGTGCCAGCACCCCAGCGGGCGGCACTAGCACAGATACGCAGTATTTT. The chain has TRBV5-4 and TRBJ2-3, with a possible D match to TRBD2 (6 bases). Trimming pared 6 bases from V and 0 bases from J, leaving 17 bases between. The length of the CDR3 is 16 residues. Per the germline V gene, CDR1 is SGHNT and CDR2 is YYREEE (reference sequence).

The V gene is TRBV28, the J gene TRBJ2-1; 10 positions match TRBD2. Germline trimming cut 4 bases from V and 1 base from J; bases unmatched to any gene: 1. CDR1 is MDHEN and CDR2 is SYDVKM in the germline V gene. The CDR3 contains 15 residues. In nucleotides, the CDR3 is TGTGCCAGCAGTTCGACTAGCGGGTCCTACAATGAGCAGTTCTTC. Its translation is CASSSTSGSYNEQFF. The whole variable domain, filled in from reference TRBV28 and TRBJ2-1, reads DVKVTQSSRYLVKRTGEKVFLECVQDMDHENMFWYRQDPGLGLRLIYFSYDVKMKEKGDIPEGYSVSREKKERFSLILESASTNQTSMYLCASSSTSGSYNEQFFGPGTRLTVL.

The chain couples TRBV6-5 to TRBJ1-1, with D hard to call. The length of the CDR3 is 13 residues. The germline CDR1 and CDR2 sequences are MNHEY and SVGAGI. V was shortened by 4 bases and J by 5 bases, with 11 bases between the two germline ends. CDR3 loop: CASSLRAGTEAFF. DNA for the CDR3: TGTGCCAGCAGTTTAAGGGCGGGGACTGAAGCTTTCTTT.

The V gene is TRBV13, the J gene TRBJ2-1, with 7 nucleotides matching TRBD2. V was pared by 5 bases and J by 4 bases, with 8 bases of the junction left unmatched. The CDR3 covers 15 residues. Looked up from germline, CDR1 is PRHDT and CDR2 is FYEKMQ (reference sequence). The chain's CDR3 is CASSADPSGYNEQFF. The CDR3 DNA is TGTGCCAGCAGCGCTGATCCTAGCGGATACAATGAGCAGTTCTTC.

CDR3 DNA: TGTGCCAGCTCAGAAGCATCCAAAACCGGGACAGGGGACCATGAGCAGTTCTTC. Encoded protein: CASSEASKTGTGDHEQFF. The chain uses TRBV18 and TRBJ2-1; 10 bases fit TRBD1. The trim removed 5 bases at V and 8 bases at J, leaving 18 bases unmatched. There are 18 residues in the CDR3. Germline lookup yields CDR1 KGHSH and CDR2 LQKENI.

The chain uses TRBV29-1 and TRBJ2-2; TRBD2 is a possible D gene (6 bases). CDR1 is SQVTM, CDR2 ANQGSEA, per germline. Between the trimmed V and J ends, which lost 7 bases and 0 bases, there was a span of 18 bases. The CDR3 is 16 amino acids. The CDR3 DNA sequence: TGCAGCGCCGATAGGGCGGGACGTTCGAACACCGGGGAGCTGTTTTTT. It is translated as CSADRAGRSNTGELFF.

This clone was counted once. The chain uses TRBV29-1 and TRBJ2-6; D gene unclear. The CDR3 spans 13 residues. Trimming took off 6 bases at V and 0 bases at J, with 6 bases between the two ends. Germline V gene lookup returns CDR1 SQVTM and CDR2 ANQGSEA. CDR3 DNA sequence: TGCAGCGTCAAATCCTCTGGGGCCAACGTCCTGACTTTC. This codes for CSVKSSGANVLTF. Full variable domain (rest looked up from reference TRBV29-1 and TRBJ2-6): SAVISQKPSRDICQRGTSLTIQCQVDSQVTMMFWYRQQPGQSLTLIATANQGSEATYESGFVIDKFPISRPNLTFSTLTVSNMSPEDSSIYLCSVKSSGANVLTFGAGSRLTVL.

This chain connects TRBV6-6 to TRBJ2-7, with 12 bases aligning to TRBD1. The CDR3 consists of 14 residues. Germline CDR1 is MNHNY and CDR2 is SVGAGI (reference sequence). After removal of 4 bases from V and 4 bases from J, the junction contained 2 bases not matched to a gene. As DNA, the CDR3 is TGTGCCAGCAGTTGGGACAGGGGGCCGTACGAGCAGTACTTC. Residues: CASSWDRGPYEQYF.

This chain uses TRBV14 with TRBJ2-1, with TRBD2 identical over 9 bases. Germline assignment: CDR1 SGHDN and CDR2 FVKESK. The V segment lost 1 base and the J segment 0 bases; nucleotides outside the gene matches: 10. There are 19 residues in the CDR3. CDR3 protein: CASSQVGPSGMSSYNEQFF. In nucleotides, the CDR3 is TGTGCCAGCAGCCAAGTAGGACCTAGCGGGATGAGCTCCTACAATGAGCAGTTCTTC.

The chain recombines TRBV11-3 with TRBJ2-7; no firm D call. This CDR3 region has 13 residues. The germline V gene has CDR1 SGHNT and CDR2 YENEEA. V was trimmed by 6 bases and J by 0 bases, leaving 9 bases between them. Here the CDR3 DNA reads TGTGCCAGCAGACCCTGGGCCTCCTACGAGCAGTACTTC. It codes for CASRPWASYEQYF.

This sequence joins TRBV7-2 and TRBJ1-6; D perhaps matches TRBD1 (5 bases). The CDR3 is made up of 16 amino acids. The germline V and J ends were trimmed by 5 bases and 0 bases, with 11 bases remaining between them. The germline gives CDR1 SGHTA, CDR2 FQGNSA. This chain's CDR3 is CASSRQISSYNSPLHF. In DNA, the CDR3 is TGTGCCAGCAGCCGACAGATTAGCTCCTATAATTCACCCCTCCACTTT.

The chain employs TRBV2 and TRBJ1-2; D perhaps matches TRBD1 (5 bases). The ends were cut back, 6 bases at V and 0 bases at J, with 14 bases in the middle. The CDR3 is made up of 15 amino acids. Germline lookup yields CDR1 SNHLY and CDR2 FYNNEI. This chain's CDR3 is CASRATGLTNYGYTF. The DNA of the CDR3 is TGTGCCAGCAGGGCAACAGGTCTAACTAACTATGGCTACACCTTC.

Only one count was recorded for this clone. The chain recombines TRBV28 with TRBJ2-7, with TRBD1 matching over 7 bases. Trimming took 7 bases from V and 6 from J; bases not matched to a gene: 18. CDR3 length equals 16 residues. Germline loops: CDR1 MDHEN, CDR2 SYDVKM. The CDR3 spells CASTAETPGQIGEQYF. In nucleotides, the CDR3 is TGTGCCAGCACTGCCGAGACCCCGGGACAGATCGGCGAGCAGTACTTC.

The V gene is TRBV28, the J gene TRBJ2-7, with a weak D call TRBD1 (6 bases). Trimming took 2 bases from V and 0 from J, leaving 20 bases between them. CDR3 length equals 18 residues. Germline CDR1 MDHEN, CDR2 SYDVKM. The CDR3 DNA reads TGTGCCAGCAGTTTAGGCCTATGGGACACATCAAACTCCTACGAGCAGTACTTC. Residues: CASSLGLWDTSNSYEQYF. Together with reference TRBV28 and TRBJ2-7, the CDR3 gives the full variable domain: DVKVTQSSRYLVKRTGEKVFLECVQDMDHENMFWYRQDPGLGLRLIYFSYDVKMKEKGDIPEGYSVSREKKERFSLILESASTNQTSMYLCASSLGLWDTSNSYEQYFGPGTRLTVT.